Below are 10 T cell receptor beta chains sequenced from a single sample in a study of response to subunit inactivated influenza vaccine. TCRdb analysed the RT-PCR reads with MiXCR anew, one entry per CDR3 protein. The sample has about 650,000 distinct CDR3 sequences, more than 15% seen once; the top ten hold roughly 12%. This specimen was PBMCs from blood, taken about 12 days after vaccination. The receptors shown here come from a man aged 45-60 years who received an inactivated influenza vaccine.

This chain connects TRBV7-9 to TRBJ2-7; the match to TRBD2 covers 9 bases. CDR1 SEHNR and CDR2 FQNEAQ come from the germline V gene (reference sequence). The CDR3 contains 16 residues. Trimming took 7 bases from V and 3 from J; bases not matched to a gene: 13. CDR3 protein: CASTSRSVAGDYEQYF. In DNA form, the CDR3 reads TGTGCCAGCACCTCCCGTTCGGTAGCGGGAGACTACGAGCAGTACTTC.

This clonotype appeared a few times. This rearrangement joins TRBV4-2 to TRBJ2-1, with 13 bases aligning to TRBD2. The germline gives CDR1 LGHNA, CDR2 YNFKEQ. After removal of 0 bases from V and 7 bases from J, the junction contained 3 bases not matched to a gene. The CDR3 is 16 residues long. This CDR3 is CASSQELGLAGNEQFF. Here the CDR3 DNA reads TGTGCCAGCAGCCAAGAATTGGGACTAGCGGGGAATGAGCAGTTCTTC.

The chain has TRBV28 and TRBJ2-7, with D tentatively TRBD1 or TRBD2 (6 bases each). V lost 6 bases and J lost 3, with 12 bases in between. The CDR3 covers 13 residues. Germline V gene lookup returns CDR1 MDHEN and CDR2 SYDVKM. CDR3 protein: CASSRGLDYEQYF. For the CDR3, the DNA is TGTGCCAGCAGCAGGGGACTCGACTACGAGCAGTACTTC.

The sample holds a few counts of this clonotype. The chain uses TRBV28 and TRBJ1-1; 8 bases map to TRBD1. Germline V gene data show CDR1 as MDHEN and CDR2 as SYDVKM. The V and J ends lost 3 bases and 1 base, in that order; junction bases with no gene match: 7. This CDR3 contains 16 residues. Here the CDR3 DNA reads TGTGCCAGCAGTTTGGTTCCCGGGACAGGGAACACTGAAGCTTTCTTT. It codes for CASSLVPGTGNTEAFF.

This clonotype has a count of ten or more. The gene calls are TRBV7-9 and TRBJ2-1, with TRBD2 matching 7 bases. Germline trimming cut 7 bases from V and 0 bases from J; bases unmatched to any gene: 9. The CDR3 totals 16 residues. Germline-derived CDR1 and CDR2 are SEHNR and FQNEAQ (reference sequence). The CDR3 nucleotides are TGTGCCAGCATGGGGGGGACCGGCAGCTCCTACAATGAGCAGTTCTTC. This sequence encodes CASMGGTGSSYNEQFF.

This clonotype occurred a few times. J is TRBJ1-3 and V is TRBV7-2; D remains ambiguous. The CDR3 runs to 12 residues. Trimming took 5 bases from V and 8 from J, leaving 10 bases between them. CDR1 and CDR2 (germline): SGHTA, FQGNSA. CDR3 sequence (DNA): TGTGCCAGCAGCGTATCCGGGTACACCATATATTTT. It codes for CASSVSGYTIYF.

This chain links TRBV5-1 with TRBJ1-1; 8 positions match TRBD1. Unmatched junction bases numbered 7, after V lost 4 bases and J lost 11 bases. Looked up from germline, CDR1 is SGHRS and CDR2 is YFSETQ. The CDR3 loop spans 12 amino acids. CDR3 nucleotide sequence: TGCGCCAGCAGCAAGGACAGGGTCCCGGCTTTCTTT. This translates into CASSKDRVPAFF.

This clonotype was recorded a few times. The V and J genes are TRBV12-3 or TRBV12-4 and TRBJ1-1; D remains ambiguous. CDR3 size: 13 residues. With 5 bases removed from V and 11 bases from J, the gap between germline ends came to 18 bases. The CDR3 DNA follows: TGTGCCAGCAGTCAGGCCGGGATCCGGTCGGCTTTCTTT. Amino acid sequence: CASSQAGIRSAFF.

The chain carries TRBV20-1 and TRBJ1-1, with 9 positions matching TRBD1. The CDR3 totals 13 residues. Trimming cost V 3 bases and J 11 bases; bases outside gene matches: 10. Germline values: CDR1 DFQATT, CDR2 SNEGSKA (reference sequence). This CDR3 reads CSASRDRVNIAFF. CDR3 bases: TGCAGTGCTAGCCGGGACAGGGTAAACATTGCTTTCTTT.

Many counts were recorded for this clonotype. The gene calls are TRBV7-2 and TRBJ2-5; 9 nucleotides align to TRBD2. V shed 4 bases and J 4 bases; nucleotides not matched to a gene: 4. Germline loops: CDR1 SGHTA, CDR2 FQGNSA. The CDR3 runs to 14 residues. CDR3 nucleotide sequence: TGTGCCAGCAGCTGGGGACTAGCTGGAGAGACCCAGTACTTC. Translating it yields CASSWGLAGETQYF. The full variable domain, completed using reference TRBV7-2 and TRBJ2-5, is GAGVSQSPSNKVTEKGKDVELRCDPISGHTALYWYRQSLGQGLEFLIYFQGNSAPDKSGLPSDRFSAERTGGSVSTLTIQRTQQEDSAVYLCASSWGLAGETQYFGPGTRLLVL.